The entry below describes one T cell receptor (beta chain). Profiled with immunoSEQ multiplex PCR; TCRdb holds only in-frame clones, not every one. The top ten hold more than 2% of the sample, which has about 43,000 clones, just under 85% seen once. Deletions cut 4 bases from V and 4 bases from J, with 11 bases between. This CDR3 is 13 amino acids long. CDR1 is SGHRS and CDR2 is YFSETQ in the germline V gene. This specimen comes from a study of blood T cell repertoires in COVID-19. This clonotype originated in a woman aged 55-70 years with acute or convalescent COVID-19. Input material: peripheral blood. This rearrangement joins TRBV5-1 to TRBJ2-5, with D possibly TRBD2 on 6 matching bases. This chain's CDR3 is CASSRVEGETQYF. The CDR3 nucleotides read TGCGCCAGCAGCCGGGTGGAGGGAGAGACCCAGTACTTC.